The clone carrying this T cell receptor beta chain was seen ten or more times. CDR1 and CDR2 (germline): LGHNA, YNFKEQ. CDR3 length: 16 amino acids. The J segment lost 3 bases and the V segment lost 0 bases, leaving 6 bases of the junction unmatched. Alongside a J-beta primer mix, a sample-barcoded 5' primer served in a second PCR lasting about 7 to 11 cycles. TCRdb analysed the 5' RACE reads with MiXCR anew, one entry per CDR3 protein. The data show 600,000 or so distinct CDR3 sequences, about 30% seen once. The entry originates in a study of blood T cells in healthy people across ages. The TCR comes from a woman at least 80 years old in good health. Sequencing used blood. This chain uses TRBV4-2 with TRBJ2-3, with TRBD2 matching over 7 bases. The CDR3 spells CASSQEQSSGTDTQYF. CDR3 coding DNA: TGTGCCAGCAGCCAAGAACAATCTAGCGGTACAGATACGCAGTATTTT.